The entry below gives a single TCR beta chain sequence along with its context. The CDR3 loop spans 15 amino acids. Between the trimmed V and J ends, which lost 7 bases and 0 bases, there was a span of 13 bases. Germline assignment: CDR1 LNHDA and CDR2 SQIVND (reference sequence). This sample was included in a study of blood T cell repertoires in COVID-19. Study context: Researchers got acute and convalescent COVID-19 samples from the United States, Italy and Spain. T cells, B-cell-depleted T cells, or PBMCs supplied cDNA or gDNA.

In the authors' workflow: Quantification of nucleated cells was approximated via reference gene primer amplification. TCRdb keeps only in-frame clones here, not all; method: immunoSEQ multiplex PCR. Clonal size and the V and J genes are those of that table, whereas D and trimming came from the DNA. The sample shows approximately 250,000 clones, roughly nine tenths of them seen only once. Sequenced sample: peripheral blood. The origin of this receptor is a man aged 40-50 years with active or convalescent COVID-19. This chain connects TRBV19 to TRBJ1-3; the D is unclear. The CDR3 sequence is CASTLGSDSGNTIYF. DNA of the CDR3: TGTGCCAGTACCTTGGGCTCCGACTCTGGAAACACCATATATTTT.